Described below is a single TCR beta chain sequence and its context. The data are from a study of blood T cell repertoires in COVID-19. Overall study: Donors in the United States, Italy and Spain gave samples during acute or convalescent COVID-19. T cells, B-cell-depleted T cells, or PBMCs supplied cDNA or gDNA.

The data were produced by immunoSEQ multiplex PCR, yet TCRdb's version contains in-frame clones alone and is incomplete. The table records some 260,000 clones, roughly 88% of them present only once. The source of this sequence is a woman in her 70s with COVID-19, enrolled during active disease. The specimen was peripheral blood.

The CDR3 DNA reads as TGTGCCAGCAGCCAAGAAACTAGCGGATACAATGAGCAGTTCTTC. The encoded protein is CASSQETSGYNEQFF. V and J are TRBV3-1 (or the pseudogene TRBV3-2) and TRBJ2-1, with 8 bases aligning to TRBD2. Unmatched junction bases numbered 2, after V lost 0 bases and J lost 4 bases. Germline V gene sequence: CDR1 LGHDT, CDR2 YNNKEL (reference sequence). CDR3 length: 15 amino acids.